The rows below give T cell receptor beta chains drawn from one sample of a study of cytomegalovirus exposure and HLA in healthy donors. Method: immunoSEQ multiplex PCR; TCRdb's copy keeps in-frame clones and lacks some. This sample's table reports around 120,000 clones. Sequences were obtained from PBMCs. These receptors were taken from a man aged 45-60 years in good health and CMV-seronegative. CDR3s include the opening cysteine and the closing phenylalanine or tryptophan. Each record gives: V gene, J gene, CDR3 length, CDR3 protein.

>TRBV10-2|TRBJ2-1|16
CASSGTSGFEGNEQFF
>TRBV5-5|TRBJ1-3|16
CASSGQGLYSGNTIYF
>TRBV7-7|TRBJ2-2|13
CASSLRGTGELFF
>TRBV7-9|TRBJ1-1|13
CASSLWGHTEAFF
>TRBV18|TRBJ2-5|14
CASSPLTGLETQYF
>TRBV15|TRBJ2-7|14
CATEQDRGHYEQYF
>TRBV4-1|TRBJ1-4|16
CASSQDHGDLNEKLFF
>TRBV19|TRBJ2-7|17
CASSIESGTRRIYEQYF
>TRBV27|TRBJ1-1|15
CASRPPGWINTEAFF
>TRBV19|TRBJ2-7|19
CASSIAPPTSGRSRYEQYF
>TRBV19|TRBJ2-3|14
CASSVRGITDTQYF
>TRBV14|TRBJ1-1|15
CASSQWDRALPEAFF
>TRBV28|TRBJ1-5|14
CASGSTGADQPQHF
>TRBV9|TRBJ2-5|15
CASSADGTSKETQYF
>TRBV30|TRBJ2-1|15
CAWSVGLAVWGEQFF
>TRBV6-5|TRBJ1-1|14
CASSYSNGNTEAFF
>TRBV19|TRBJ1-2|14
CASSPGPTNYGYTF
>TRBV30|TRBJ2-1|18
CAWSGGSGRALSYNEQFF
>TRBV4-3|TRBJ1-3|19
CASSQEGGRGASSGNTIYF
>TRBV19|TRBJ1-4|16
CASSKQVSVTNEKLFF
>TRBV4-3|TRBJ2-7|16
CASSQAPGWIPYEQHF
>TRBV25-1|TRBJ1-4|15
CASSEGKGVDEKLFF
>TRBV27|TRBJ2-1|15
CASSTTDRGQGEQFF
>TRBV19|TRBJ1-5|17
CASSINLVIQGDQPQHF
>TRBV27|TRBJ1-4|14
CASSLQGTNEKLFF
>TRBV7-2|TRBJ2-1|15
CASSLYGRAHNEQFF
>TRBV4-2|TRBJ2-2|16
CASSQGQASHVGELFF
>TRBV4-1|TRBJ2-3|15
CASSQEVRSTDTQYF
>TRBV7-2|TRBJ2-3|17
CASSSYPGDRLTDTQYF
>TRBV5-1|TRBJ1-2|15
CASSGVGGSTYGYTF
>TRBV9|TRBJ2-1|16
CASSVGLAGEYNEQFF
>TRBV10-3|TRBJ2-7|14
CAISRTGTLYEQYF
>TRBV5-6|TRBJ1-6|19
CASSFLQGAPSSYNSPLHF
>TRBV19|TRBJ2-2|17
CASSPQLAGVVTGELFF
>TRBV18|TRBJ1-4|14
CASSPSGGNEKLFF
>TRBV18|TRBJ2-1|15
CASSPPGRQGTEQFF
>TRBV19|TRBJ1-1|14
CASRDSTMNTEAFF
>TRBV5-1|TRBJ2-3|17
CASSLGLAGTSTDTQYF
>TRBV9|TRBJ1-1|13
CASSVALGGGAFF
>TRBV11-2|TRBJ1-5|15
CASSLGGQLNQPQHF
>TRBV11-3|TRBJ2-1|13
CASSWEGYNEQFF
>TRBV2|TRBJ2-5|12
CASMTRGETQYF
>TRBV19|TRBJ1-1|16
CASSSGGANKDTEAFF
>TRBV6-1|TRBJ2-7|12
CAGSDREDEQYF
>TRBV25-1|TRBJ1-1|14
CASRTQGAHTEAFF
>TRBV19|TRBJ1-3|13
CASKEGGGNTIYF
>TRBV5-6|TRBJ2-2|17
CASSLASSGGAAGELFF
>TRBV5-1|TRBJ1-6|15
CASSLRGQDNSPLHF
>TRBV7-8|TRBJ2-1|14
CASSQGDPYNEQFF
>TRBV5-4|TRBJ2-7|15
CASSTRDRGSYEQYF
>TRBV29-1|TRBJ2-5|14
CSVEFWGEAETQYF
>TRBV7-2|TRBJ1-1|14
CASSLAGRNTEAFF
>TRBV27|TRBJ1-2|14
CASSYQGTGEGYTF
>TRBV4-3|TRBJ2-1|18
CASSQDLLRQGTYNEQFF
>TRBV27|TRBJ1-1|18
CASSYLWGAQGPGTEAFF
>TRBV5-4|TRBJ1-2|15
CASSFRQGAGYGYTF
>TRBV6-1|TRBJ2-2|14
CASWKRGDTGELFF
>TRBV19|TRBJ2-7|17
CASSIADRGLPPYEQYF
>TRBV9|TRBJ1-1|14
CASSVGQGGTEAFF